This is a list of T cell receptor beta chains from one sample in a study of T cell responses to AZD1222 COVID-19 vaccine. Sequencing used immunoSEQ multiplex PCR; TCRdb keeps in-frame clones, though not all of them. The sample yields over 110,000 clones, roughly nine tenths seen once. This sample comprised peripheral blood, obtained 28 days after the second AZD1222 dose. The receptors were gathered from an adult who received the AZD1222 COVID-19 vaccine. Both conserved end residues are part of each CDR3. The D gene is left open where the match is weak. Expanded clones are given a class, and other clones once, few, many or no size at all.

D	size	J	V	CDR3	DNA
TRBD1	-	TRBJ2-1	TRBV4-3	CASSQEIADRYNEQFF	TGCGCCAGCAGCCAGGAGATTGCGGACAGGTACAATGAGCAGTTCTTC
-	-	TRBJ1-5	TRBV15	CATSRDGAVNQPQHF	TGTGCCACCAGCAGAGATGGCGCAGTAAATCAGCCCCAGCATTTT
-	once	TRBJ1-2	TRBV6-1	CASSEFGRGHGYTF	TGTGCCAGCAGTGAATTTGGCAGAGGGCATGGCTACACCTTC
-	-	TRBJ1-2	TRBV7-2	CASSSSSARGYTF	TGTGCCAGCAGCTCGTCCTCCGCTAGGGGCTACACCTTC
-	-	TRBJ2-1	TRBV28	CASSLGSTGPNEQFF	TGTGCCAGCAGTTTAGGTAGTACAGGGCCCAATGAGCAGTTCTTC
TRBD2	-	TRBJ2-3	TRBV6-4	CASSDSGGEADTQYF	TGTGCCAGCAGTGACTCGGGGGGGGAGGCAGATACGCAGTATTTT
-	-	TRBJ1-1	TRBV28	CASSLQGNTEAFF	TGTGCCAGCAGTTTGCAGGGGAACACTGAAGCTTTCTTT
-	-	TRBJ1-1	TRBV3-1/TRBV3-2	CASSQRQGNTEAFF	TGTGCCAGCAGCCAACGGCAGGGGAACACTGAAGCTTTCTTT
TRBD1	-	TRBJ1-3	TRBV18	CASSSQQGSGNTIYF	TGTGCCAGCTCATCACAACAGGGGTCCGGAAACACCATATATTTT
TRBD2	-	TRBJ2-7	TRBV4-1	CASSQGREFLYEQYF	TGCGCCAGCAGCCAAGGGCGGGAGTTTCTTTACGAGCAGTACTTC
-	-	TRBJ1-6	TRBV7-9	CASSSDGVTSPLHF	TGTGCCAGCAGCTCAGACGGGGTGACTTCACCCCTCCACTTT
TRBD1	-	TRBJ2-1	TRBV19	CASSSGQGIGGSYNEQFF	TGTGCCAGTAGTAGCGGACAGGGAATCGGCGGATCCTACAATGAGCAGTTCTTC
-	-	TRBJ2-6	TRBV5-5	CASSLGGSGANVLTF	TGTGCCAGCAGCTTGGGGGGGTCAGGGGCCAACGTCCTGACTTTC
-	-	TRBJ1-2	TRBV19	CASSLGVFYGYTF	TGTGCCAGTAGCCTAGGGGTTTTCTATGGCTACACCTTC
-	once	TRBJ1-2	TRBV5-1	CASSLDRALNYGYTF	TGCGCCAGCAGCTTGGACAGGGCACTAAACTATGGCTACACCTTC
TRBD1	-	TRBJ2-7	TRBV5-1	CASSLSGTGSYEQYF	TGCGCCAGCAGCTTGTCCGGGACAGGGTCCTACGAGCAGTACTTC
-	-	TRBJ1-2	TRBV4-1	CASSQDPELWHYGYTF	TGCGCCAGCAGCCAAGACCCCGAACTCTGGCACTATGGCTACACCTTC
TRBD1	-	TRBJ1-1	TRBV4-2	CASSTGQGPNTEAFF	TGTGCCAGCAGCACAGGACAGGGCCCGAACACTGAAGCTTTCTTT
TRBD2	-	TRBJ2-1	TRBV7-2	CASSSARGTSGRIMGTEQFF	TGTGCCAGCAGCTCAGCACGAGGGACTAGCGGGAGGATTATGGGAACTGAGCAGTTCTTC
-	-	TRBJ1-1	TRBV3-1/TRBV3-2	CASVRGPNTEAFF	TGTGCCAGCGTTAGGGGCCCGAACACTGAAGCTTTCTTT
-	-	TRBJ1-6	TRBV6-5	CASSPQGGNSPLHF	TGTGCCAGCAGTCCACAGGGAGGTAATTCACCCCTCCACTTT
TRBD1	-	TRBJ1-4	TRBV6-5	CASRLTGVTNEKLFF	TGTGCCAGCAGACTAACAGGGGTGACTAATGAAAAACTGTTTTTT
-	-	TRBJ1-5	TRBV4-1	CASSQKGMVNQPQHF	TGCGCCAGCAGCCAAAAGGGGATGGTCAATCAGCCCCAGCATTTT
-	-	TRBJ1-1	TRBV11-2	CASSLDQGHTEAFF	TGTGCCAGCAGCTTAGATCAGGGGCACACTGAAGCTTTCTTT
-	-	TRBJ1-2	TRBV28	CASSLFSGRYGYTF	TGTGCCAGCAGCCTTTTTTCAGGTCGCTATGGCTACACCTTC
-	-	TRBJ2-3	TRBV2	CASSASGDFLTDTQYF	TGTGCCAGCAGTGCCTCCGGGGACTTTTTAACAGATACGCAGTATTTT
-	-	TRBJ1-4	TRBV10-2	CASGVGGGEKLFF	TGCGCCAGCGGGGTTGGGGGCGGTGAAAAACTGTTTTTT
-	-	TRBJ2-1	TRBV11-3	CASSLALTNEQFF	TGTGCCAGCAGCTTAGCCCTTACCAATGAGCAGTTCTTC
-	once	TRBJ1-4	TRBV7-6	CASSLGIRPNEKLFF	TGTGCCAGCAGCCTGGGTATAAGACCTAATGAAAAACTGTTTTTT
TRBD1	-	TRBJ1-2	TRBV5-1	CASSKGQGGSNYGYTF	TGCGCCAGCAGCAAGGGACAGGGGGGAAGTAACTATGGCTACACCTTC
-	-	TRBJ1-1	TRBV19	CASRFRGTEAFF	TGTGCCAGTAGGTTCCGGGGAACTGAAGCTTTCTTT
-	once	TRBJ1-1	TRBV12-3/TRBV12-4	CASSLGATEAFF	TGTGCCAGCAGCTTGGGGGCCACTGAAGCTTTCTTT
-	-	TRBJ1-2	TRBV10-3	CATLSVNYGYTF	TGTGCCACCTTGTCCGTTAACTATGGCTACACCTTC
-	-	TRBJ2-3	TRBV30	CAWSTRDTYTDTQYF	TGTGCCTGGAGTACGAGGGACACCTACACAGATACGCAGTATTTT
-	-	TRBJ1-4	TRBV4-2	CASSQGGRNEKLFF	TGTGCCAGCAGCCAAGGAGGCAGGAATGAAAAACTGTTTTTT
-	-	TRBJ2-1	TRBV7-2	CASSWYDGVWSYNEQFF	TGTGCCAGCAGCTGGTATGACGGGGTCTGGTCCTACAATGAGCAGTTCTTC
-	once	TRBJ1-2	TRBV5-1	CASSRDGSANYGYTF	TGCGCCAGCAGCCGGGATGGCTCAGCGAACTATGGCTACACCTTC
TRBD2	-	TRBJ2-5	TRBV10-3	CAISLGSGGAVEETQYF	TGTGCCATCAGTTTGGGTAGCGGGGGGGCCGTTGAGGAGACCCAGTACTTC
-	-	TRBJ1-2	TRBV30	CAWTWVGPYGYTF	TGTGCCTGGACCTGGGTGGGGCCCTATGGCTACACCTTC
-	-	TRBJ1-6	TRBV5-6	CASAPEGGSSYNSPLHF	TGTGCCAGCGCCCCGGAGGGGGGGAGCTCCTATAATTCACCCCTCCACTTT
TRBD1	few	TRBJ1-1	TRBV5-1	CASSLFQGAKRDTEAFF	TGCGCCAGCAGCTTGTTTCAGGGGGCAAAGAGAGACACTGAAGCTTTCTTT
TRBD2	-	TRBJ2-1	TRBV9	CASSVVLAGANEQFF	TGTGCCAGCAGCGTAGTGTTAGCGGGTGCGAATGAGCAGTTCTTC
-	-	TRBJ1-2	TRBV19	CASSIDRVAYGYTF	TGTGCCAGTAGTATAGATCGGGTTGCCTATGGCTACACCTTC
TRBD1	-	TRBJ1-3	TRBV4-2	CASSQDPGGDRGGNTIYF	TGTGCCAGCAGCCAAGACCCGGGGGGGGACAGGGGTGGAAACACCATATATTTT
-	-	TRBJ1-1	TRBV6-2/TRBV6-3	CASSYSNREDTEAFF	TGTGCCAGCAGTTACTCCAATAGAGAGGACACTGAAGCTTTCTTT
TRBD1	-	TRBJ1-1	TRBV4-1	CASSRTGGSNTEAFF	TGCGCCAGCAGCCGGACAGGGGGCTCGAACACTGAAGCTTTCTTT
-	once	TRBJ1-2	TRBV7-8	CASSSEAATTLNTF	TGTGCCAGCAGCTCCGAGGCAGCCACTACCCTGAACACCTTC
-	-	TRBJ1-2	TRBV4-1	CASSQTPLSDPLRHGYTF	TGCGCCAGCAGCCAGACCCCACTCTCGGACCCCTTGAGGCATGGCTACACCTTC
-	few	TRBJ1-5	TRBV4-1	CASSQVAGSNQPQHF	TGCGCCAGCAGCCAAGTCGCAGGGTCCAATCAGCCCCAGCATTTT
-	-	TRBJ1-1	TRBV28	CASSPGTPNTEAFF	TGTGCCAGCAGCCCAGGGACACCCAACACTGAAGCTTTCTTT
TRBD1	once	TRBJ1-4	TRBV7-8	CASSYPGQANEKLFF	TGTGCCAGCAGCTACCCGGGACAGGCTAATGAAAAACTGTTTTTT
-	-	TRBJ2-1	TRBV5-1	CASSLAIVADVSNEQFF	TGCGCCAGCAGCTTGGCCATAGTAGCGGATGTAAGCAATGAGCAGTTCTTC
-	few	TRBJ2-3	TRBV12-3/TRBV12-4	CASSRGADTQYF	TGTGCCAGCTCGCGGGGTGCCGATACGCAGTATTTT
-	-	TRBJ1-2	TRBV28	CASREAGAGYYGYTF	TGTGCCAGCAGGGAAGCAGGGGCCGGGTACTATGGCTACACCTTC
-	-	TRBJ1-5	TRBV20-1	CSASGGGGFLQPQHF	TGCAGTGCTAGTGGCGGGGGCGGCTTTCTTCAGCCCCAGCATTTT
-	-	TRBJ1-2	TRBV19	CASSHRESNYGYTF	TGTGCCAGTAGTCACAGGGAAAGCAACTATGGCTACACCTTC